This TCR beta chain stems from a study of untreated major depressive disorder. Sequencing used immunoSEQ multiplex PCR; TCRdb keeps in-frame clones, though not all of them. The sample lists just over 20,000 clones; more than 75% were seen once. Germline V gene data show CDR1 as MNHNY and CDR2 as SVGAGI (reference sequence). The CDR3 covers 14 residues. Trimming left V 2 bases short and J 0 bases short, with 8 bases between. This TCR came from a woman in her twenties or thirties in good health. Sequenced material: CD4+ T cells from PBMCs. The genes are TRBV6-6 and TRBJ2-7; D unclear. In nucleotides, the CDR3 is TGTGCCAGCAGTTACAAGCAGGCCTCCTACGAGCAGTACTTC. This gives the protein CASSYKQASYEQYF.